These 18 T cell receptor beta chains share one sample of origin, sequenced in a study of T cell responses to AZD1222 COVID-19 vaccine. Profiling relied on immunoSEQ multiplex PCR, and the TCRdb table lists in-frame clones only, not all of them. The sample carries about 140,000 clones, approximately 86% recorded once. Here the sequenced sample was peripheral blood, taken on day 0 of AZD1222 vaccination. The receptors originated from an adult in good health.

V and J are TRBV11-3 and TRBJ2-2; D perhaps matches TRBD1 (7 bases). Germline CDR1 SGHNT, CDR2 YENEEA. Trimming took off 5 bases at V and 7 bases at J, with 17 bases between the two ends. The CDR3 totals 15 residues. The CDR3 region is CASSPTRGRSGELFF. In nucleotides, the CDR3 is TGTGCCAGCAGCCCGACTAGGGGGCGGAGCGGGGAGCTGTTTTTT.

The chain employs TRBV6-2 or TRBV6-3 and TRBJ2-2; weak D call: TRBD2 (7 bases). The CDR3 runs to 16 residues. V was pared by 0 bases and J by 3 bases, with 11 bases between. Looked up from germline, CDR1 is MNHEY and CDR2 is SVGEGT. DNA for the CDR3: TGTGCCAGCAGTTACTCGGGCGGGGGCTACACCGGGGAGCTGTTTTTT. It specifies CASSYSGGGYTGELFF.

V is TRBV19 and J is TRBJ2-7; D is uncertain. Germline V gives CDR1 LNHDA, CDR2 SQIVND (reference sequence). The CDR3 covers 11 residues. V gave up 8 bases and J gave up 6 bases, with 11 bases separating them. The CDR3 is CASSDRAEQYF. The DNA of the CDR3 is TGTGCCAGTTCGGATAGGGCCGAGCAGTACTTC.

The chain employs TRBV7-9 and TRBJ2-2, with a weak D call TRBD1 (6 bases). Germline CDR1 reads SEHNR; CDR2 reads FQNEAQ (reference sequence). The CDR3 has 15 amino acids. V lost 5 bases, J lost 9 bases, and 19 bases lay in between. The DNA for the CDR3 is TGTGCCAGCAGCCCCCGTGGGGGCGCAGATAGGGAGCTGTTTTTT. It is translated as CASSPRGGADRELFF. Full variable domain (missing parts from reference TRBV7-9 and TRBJ2-2): DTGVSQNPRHKITKRGQNVTFRCDPISEHNRLYWYRQTLGQGPEFLTYFQNEAQLEKSRLLSDRFSAERPKGSFSTLEIQRTEQGDSAMYLCASSPRGGADRELFFGEGSRLTVL.

The CDR3 bases are TGTGCCAGCCGGCGACAGGGACTTCGCGAGCAGTACTTC. Protein product: CASRRQGLREQYF. The gene calls are TRBV28 and TRBJ2-7, with D perhaps matching TRBD1 (7 bases). The V gene's germline CDR1 is MDHEN and CDR2 SYDVKM. The CDR3 runs 13 residues. Trimming took off 8 bases at V and 6 bases at J, with 17 bases between the two ends.

The table lists this clone with a count of one. This chain uses TRBV25-1 with TRBJ2-1; D unresolved. Per the germline V gene, CDR1 is MGHDK and CDR2 is SYGVNS. The CDR3 runs 14 residues. V lost 1 base and J lost 1, with 5 bases in between. This CDR3 reads CASSEWVSYNEQFF. The CDR3 region has the DNA TGTGCCAGCAGTGAATGGGTATCCTACAATGAGCAGTTCTTC.

The J gene is TRBJ2-1, the V gene TRBV2; 11 bases align to TRBD2. The trim removed 8 bases at V and 4 bases at J, leaving 4 bases unmatched. The CDR3 extends over 14 amino acids. Germline loops: CDR1 SNHLY, CDR2 FYNNEI. The CDR3 sequence is CASRLAGQYNEQFF. CDR3 DNA: TGTGCCAGCCGACTAGCGGGACAGTACAATGAGCAGTTCTTC.

This clone has a single count. V gene TRBV4-1 combines with J gene TRBJ1-2; D remains unclear. The germline gives CDR1 MGHRA, CDR2 YSYEKL. With 1 base removed from V and 5 bases from J, the gap between germline ends came to 11 bases. The CDR3 consists of 14 residues. As DNA, the CDR3 is TGCGCCAGCAGCCAAGTTATCTGGGAGTATGGCTACACCTTC. Its protein is CASSQVIWEYGYTF.

This clone showed up just once. J is TRBJ2-5 and V is TRBV9; possible D gene TRBD2, 6 bases. V lost 3 bases to trimming and J lost 5 bases, with 17 bases between them. CDR3 length equals 15 residues. Germline CDR1 reads SGDLS; CDR2 reads YYNGEE. The CDR3 reads CASSDPAEGRETQYF. In DNA, the CDR3 is TGTGCCAGCAGCGACCCGGCGGAGGGCCGCGAGACCCAGTACTTC. Together with reference TRBV9 and TRBJ2-5, the CDR3 gives the full variable domain: DSGVTQTPKHLITATGQRVTLRCSPRSGDLSVYWYQQSLDQGLQFLIQYYNGEERAKGNILERFSAQQFPDLHSELNLSSLELGDSALYFCASSDPAEGRETQYFGPGTRLLVL.

V usage is TRBV27 and J usage is TRBJ2-7; D not resolved. CDR3 size: 14 residues. V was clipped by 5 bases and J by 1 base, with 12 bases between them. The germline CDR1 and CDR2 sequences are MNHEY and SMNVEV (reference sequence). The CDR3 DNA is TGTGCCAGCAGTCCCTCTAGGGCGTCCTACGAGCAGTACTTC. It specifies CASSPSRASYEQYF.

The CDR3 loop is CASSYRGGYEQYF. In nucleotides, the CDR3 is TGTGCCAGCAGCTATCGGGGTGGCTACGAGCAGTACTTC. This chain uses TRBV11-3 with TRBJ2-7; D may be TRBD2 (5 bases). Germline V lookup: CDR1 SGHNT, CDR2 YENEEA. Deletions cut 4 bases from V and 3 bases from J, with 10 bases between. The CDR3 has 13 amino acids.

The chain links TRBV5-1 to TRBJ1-1; 10 bases fit TRBD1. The V gene's germline CDR1 is SGHRS and CDR2 YFSETQ. The CDR3 has 15 amino acids. Trimming removed 4 bases from V and 2 bases from J; junction bases left unmatched: 5. The CDR3 DNA reads TGCGCCAGCAGCGGGGGGACAGGGGTCAACACTGAAGCTTTCTTT. Translation gives CASSGGTGVNTEAFF.

This rearrangement joins TRBV6-2 or TRBV6-3 to TRBJ2-7; TRBD2 agrees at 7 bases. Germline-derived CDR1 and CDR2 are MNHEY and SVGEGT. The trim removed 4 bases at V and 3 bases at J, leaving 3 bases unmatched. The CDR3 extends over 13 amino acids. The CDR3 nucleotides are TGTGCCAGCAGTTCCCCTAGCGGCTACGAGCAGTACTTC. Its protein is CASSSPSGYEQYF.

V gene TRBV28 combines with J gene TRBJ1-1, with D uncertain. The length of the CDR3 is 14 residues. The V end was cut by 0 bases, the J end by 0 bases, with 5 bases between. Germline V gives CDR1 MDHEN, CDR2 SYDVKM. Here the CDR3 DNA reads TGTGCCAGCAGTTTATGGACAATGAACACTGAAGCTTTCTTT. Amino acid sequence: CASSLWTMNTEAFF.

This chain links TRBV19 with TRBJ2-6; TRBD2 is a possible D gene (6 bases). Germline lookup yields CDR1 LNHDA and CDR2 SQIVND (reference sequence). V lost 6 bases and J lost 0, with 9 bases in between. The CDR3 spans 15 residues. This CDR3 is CASSGGDSGANVLTF. The CDR3, as DNA: TGTGCCAGTAGCGGAGGGGACTCTGGGGCCAACGTCCTGACTTTC. The variable domain in full, with the rest retrieved from reference TRBV19 and TRBJ2-6, is DGGITQSPKYLFRKEGQNVTLSCEQNLNHDAMYWYRQDPGQGLRLIYYSQIVNDFQKGDIAEGYSVSREKKESFPLTVTSAQKNPTAFYLCASSGGDSGANVLTFGAGSRLTVL.

The rearrangement uses TRBV7-2 and TRBJ1-1, with D maybe TRBD1 (6 bases). The CDR3 covers 17 residues. V was trimmed by 6 bases and J by 7 bases, leaving 27 bases between them. In germline, CDR1 is SGHTA, CDR2 FQGNSA. The CDR3 sequence: CASSIPIRGPRRNEAFF. CDR3 DNA: TGTGCCAGCAGTATCCCAATCAGGGGACCGAGACGGAATGAAGCTTTCTTT. Variable domain in full (rest from reference TRBV7-2 and TRBJ1-1): GAGVSQSPSNKVTEKGKDVELRCDPISGHTALYWYRQSLGQGLEFLIYFQGNSAPDKSGLPSDRFSAERTGGSVSTLTIQRTQQEDSAVYLCASSIPIRGPRRNEAFFGQGTRLTVV.

The V and J genes are TRBV5-1 and TRBJ1-1; 7 positions agree with TRBD1. Trimming took 0 bases from V and 3 from J; bases not matched to a gene: 8. There are 16 residues in the CDR3. The V gene's germline CDR1 is SGHRS and CDR2 YFSETQ. CDR3 nucleotide sequence: TGCGCCAGCAGCTTGGCGTCACAGGGGCGGTACACTGAAGCTTTCTTT. Residues: CASSLASQGRYTEAFF.

This clone has just a few counts. The genes are TRBV24-1 and TRBJ2-5; D gene uncertain. This CDR3 contains 15 residues. The germline CDR1 and CDR2 sequences are KGHDR and SFDVKD. The V gene lost 9 bases and the J gene lost 2 bases, with 18 bases spanning the gap. CDR3 in amino acids: CATAKTRILQETQYF. The DNA for the CDR3 is TGTGCCACCGCAAAGACACGCATCCTTCAAGAGACCCAGTACTTC.